The 28 T cell receptor beta chains presented below share a single source sample, sequenced in a study of blood T cells in healthy people across ages (dated by TCRdb to about 2015). Library preparation was by 5' RACE. The run used an Illumina HiSeq 2500. A second roughly 6 to 11 cycle PCR used a sample-barcoded 5' primer and a J-beta primer mix. TCRdb applied fastp at Q25 and MiXCR to the public reads, then kept only in-frame beta chains. CDR3 protein duplicates are merged, each entry listing the most common genes and DNA. For this sample the table gives around 1,000,000 distinct CDR3 sequences, of which roughly a quarter were detected only once. The ten largest clones take up approximately 0.71% of the sample. The same specimen was also included in a second study, on T cells of mothers and their children.

The specimen was blood. These receptors all stem from a girl aged 2 to 9 in good health.

The rearrangement uses TRBV20-1 and TRBJ2-3; TRBD1 might be the D (6 bases). This CDR3 is built from 15 residues. The germline V and J ends were trimmed by 6 bases and 3 bases, with 19 bases remaining between them. CDR1 is DFQATT, CDR2 SNEGSKA, per germline (reference sequence). DNA for the CDR3: TGCAGTGCCTACTTAGGACAGATAGAAACAGATACGCAGTATTTT. Protein sequence: CSAYLGQIETDTQYF.

This clonotype was recorded a few times. The rearrangement links TRBV20-1 to TRBJ2-5, with 13 positions matching TRBD2. Germline V gene data show CDR1 as DFQATT and CDR2 as SNEGSKA (reference sequence). The CDR3 loop spans 15 amino acids. Trimming removed 5 bases from V and 5 bases from J; junction bases left unmatched: 8. CDR3 nucleotides: TGCAGTGCTCTTCCGGGACTAGCGGGATTGGAGACCCAGTACTTC. Translation: CSALPGLAGLETQYF.

This clonotype has more than one count but fewer than ten. One end of the junction does not line up with germline, which may come from a read error. This rearrangement joins TRBV7-9 to TRBJ2-3; TRBD1 or TRBD2 may be the D gene (5 bases each). This CDR3 has 14 residues. CDR1 and CDR2 from the germline V gene are SEHNR and FQNEAQ (reference sequence). CDR3 bases: TGTGCCAGCGGCTTAGGTGGGGGAACAGATACGCAGTATTTT. Translated: CASGLGGGTDTQYF. Supplemented by reference TRBV7-9 and TRBJ2-3, the full variable domain reads DTGVSQNPRHKITKRGQNVTFRCDPISEHNRLYWYRQTLGQGPEFLTYFQNEAQLEKSRLLSDRFSAERPKGSFSTLEIQRTEQGDSAMYLCASGLGGGTDTQYFGPGTRLTVL.

This clonotype was seen only a few times. The chain joins TRBV11-2 to TRBJ2-5, with a possible D match to TRBD2 (6 bases). The CDR3 totals 14 residues. Trimming took 5 bases from V and 5 from J, leaving 15 bases between them. CDR1 is SGHAT and CDR2 is FQNNGV in the germline V gene. Written as DNA, the CDR3 is TGTGCCAGCAGCCCGGGACTCCCGCGGGAGACCCAGTACTTC. It translates to CASSPGLPRETQYF.

This clonotype has just a few counts. The junction and the germline gene differ at one end; a read error may be behind it. The gene calls are TRBV6-5 and TRBJ2-1, with unresolved D. The CDR3 runs to 13 residues. Germline V lookup: CDR1 MNHEY, CDR2 SVGAGI. CDR3 coding DNA: TGTGCCAGCAGTTACAGCTCCTACAATGGGCAGTTCTTC. It specifies CASSYSSYNGQFF.

V usage is TRBV2 and J usage is TRBJ1-5, with D possibly matching TRBD1 (5 bases). This CDR3 region has 13 residues. The germline V gene encodes CDR1 SNHLY and CDR2 FYNNEI. The V and J ends lost 6 bases and 5 bases respectively, with 11 bases between them. CDR3 in DNA: TGTGCCAGCAGGGTCAGGGTTCATCAGCCCCAGCATTTT. This encodes CASRVRVHQPQHF.

Only a few counts were recorded for this clonotype. The chain couples TRBV27 to TRBJ2-1, with unresolved D. The J call is doubtful: the DNA matches TRBJ2-7 better. Germline values: CDR1 MNHEY, CDR2 SMNVEV (reference sequence). CDR3 length equals 14 residues. CDR3 DNA sequence: TGTGCCAGCAGTTTAGGGTTACTTGACTACGAGCAGTACTTC. Amino acids: CASSLGLLDYEQYF.

About this clonotype: A read error is likely, as this CDR3 ends without the conserved phenylalanine or tryptophan. The chain recombines TRBV25-1 with TRBJ2-5, with D unclear. CDR3 length equals 11 residues. Germline V gives CDR1 MGHDK, CDR2 SYGVNS. The V end lost 7 bases, the J end lost 0 bases, and 3 bases lay between the germline ends. DNA of the CDR3: TGTGCCAGCAAGTACCAAGAGACCCAGTACTCC. Its protein product is CASKYQETQYS.

This clonotype was counted a few times. J is TRBJ2-5 and V is TRBV18; D might be TRBD1 (5 bases). With 5 bases removed from V and 4 bases from J, the gap between germline ends came to 11 bases. The CDR3 spans 13 residues. CDR1 is KGHSH, CDR2 LQKENI, per germline. CDR3 sequence: CASSSAQGETQYF. The CDR3 nucleotides are TGTGCCAGCTCATCGGCGCAGGGAGAGACCCAGTACTTC. Full variable domain (outside the CDR3, taken from reference TRBV18 and TRBJ2-5): NAGVMQNPRHLVRRRGQEARLRCSPMKGHSHVYWYRQLPEEGLKFMVYLQKENIIDESGMPKERFSAEFPKEGPSILRIQQVVRGDSAAYFCASSSAQGETQYFGPGTRLLVL.

This clonotype was picked up a small number of times. The V gene is TRBV7-8, the J gene TRBJ2-5; no reliable D call. Germline V lookup: CDR1 SGHVS, CDR2 FQNEAQ. This CDR3 comprises 16 residues. Trimming cost V 1 base and J 0 bases, with 12 bases left between them. Written as DNA, the CDR3 is TGTGCCAGCAGCTTAGATCCGGTGCCGTACCAAGAGACCCAGTACTTC. Amino acids: CASSLDPVPYQETQYF.

The rearrangement links TRBV20-1 to TRBJ2-5; 10 nucleotides agree with TRBD2. The end of the DNA aligns better with TRBJ2-1, so the J call may be wrong. There are 14 residues in the CDR3. Germline values: CDR1 DFQATT, CDR2 SNEGSKA (reference sequence). Here the CDR3 reads CSARTSGSYNEQFF. CDR3 DNA sequence: TGCAGTGCCAGGACTAGCGGTTCTTACAATGAGCAGTTCTTC.

This clonotype was counted at least ten times. This chain uses TRBV9 with TRBJ2-5, with D possibly TRBD1 on 6 matching bases. The CDR3 length is 14 residues. With 7 bases removed from V and 5 bases from J, the gap between germline ends came to 18 bases. The germline V gene encodes CDR1 SGDLS and CDR2 YYNGEE. CDR3 amino acids: CASGGRGAQETQYF. DNA of the CDR3: TGTGCCAGCGGTGGCAGGGGTGCCCAGGAGACCCAGTACTTC.

J is TRBJ1-2 and V is TRBV28, with D unclear. The CDR3 has 14 residues. The germline V gene encodes CDR1 MDHEN and CDR2 SYDVKM. V was pared by 6 bases and J by 4 bases, with 15 bases between. In DNA form, the CDR3 reads TGTGCCAGCAGCTCAAGGGAATTCCCCTATGGCTACACCTTC. This translates into CASSSREFPYGYTF.

Concerning this clonotype itself: The junction does not match germline at one end; this may be a read error. The chain employs TRBV15 and TRBJ1-2, with a weak D call TRBD1 (6 bases). CDR3 length: 13 amino acids. Germline values: CDR1 LNHNV, CDR2 YYDKDF (reference sequence). The CDR3 region has the DNA TGTGCCACCAGCGGAGATCCAACAGGGAGCTACACCTTC. Protein: CATSGDPTGSYTF.

The chain is built from TRBV20-1 and TRBJ2-2; D remains ambiguous. CDR3 length equals 14 residues. Germline V lookup: CDR1 DFQATT, CDR2 SNEGSKA (reference sequence). Trimming cost V 0 bases and J 2 bases, with 7 bases left between them. The chain's CDR3 is CSARDKLNTGELFF. The CDR3 nucleotides read TGCAGTGCTAGAGACAAGCTTAACACCGGGGAGCTGTTTTTT.

The rearrangement uses TRBV14 and TRBJ2-5, with 9 bases matching TRBD2. This CDR3 is built from 17 residues. Germline V gives CDR1 SGHDN, CDR2 FVKESK. Trimming removed 4 bases from V and 5 bases from J; junction bases left unmatched: 14. This CDR3 reads CASSPPPLAGAPETQYF. The CDR3 DNA is TGTGCCAGCAGCCCTCCACCGTTAGCGGGGGCCCCGGAGACCCAGTACTTC. Full variable domain (missing parts from reference TRBV14 and TRBJ2-5): EAGVTQFPSHSVIEKGQTVTLRCDPISGHDNLYWYRRVMGKEIKFLLHFVKESKQDESGMPNNRFLAERTGGTYSTLKVQPAELEDSGVYFCASSPPPLAGAPETQYFGPGTRLLVL.

The chain is built from TRBV7-6 and TRBJ2-3; TRBD2 matches 9 bases. Trimming cost V 5 bases and J 5 bases; bases outside gene matches: 11. The germline gives CDR1 SGHVS, CDR2 FNYEAQ. The CDR3 consists of 16 residues. CDR3 loop: CASSPGLAGIRDTQYF. CDR3 nucleotides: TGTGCCAGCAGCCCTGGGCTAGCGGGAATTCGAGATACGCAGTATTTT.

This chain connects TRBV29-1 to TRBJ2-1; 9 nucleotides align to TRBD2. The DNA matches TRBJ2-7 better at its end, which makes the J call doubtful. The CDR3 runs to 13 residues. The germline CDR1 and CDR2 sequences are SQVTM and ANQGSEA. The chain's CDR3 is CSVELAGYYEQYF. The CDR3 bases are TGCAGCGTTGAACTAGCGGGATACTACGAGCAGTACTTC.

This clonotype appeared a few times. The chain recombines TRBV9 with TRBJ1-2; unclear D gene. V lost 0 bases to trimming and J lost 4 bases, with 10 bases between them. The CDR3 length is 14 residues. Per the germline V gene, CDR1 is SGDLS and CDR2 is YYNGEE. Here the CDR3 DNA reads TGTGCCAGCAGCGTAGGGGCGCAACTCTATGGCTACACCTTC. Its protein product is CASSVGAQLYGYTF.

This clonotype was recorded a few times. The V call is TRBV4-2, the J call TRBJ1-2; TRBD1 agrees at 10 bases. J lost 5 bases, V lost 0 bases, and 6 bases had no gene match. This CDR3 comprises 16 residues. Germline-derived CDR1 and CDR2 are LGHNA and YNFKEQ. CDR3 coding DNA: TGTGCCAGCAGCCAAGAGTCTGCGGACAGGGGGTATGGCTACACCTTC. It yields the protein CASSQESADRGYGYTF.

The J gene is TRBJ2-3, the V gene TRBV7-9; the D is unclear. CDR1 and CDR2 from the germline V gene are SEHNR and FQNEAQ (reference sequence). The CDR3 extends over 16 amino acids. The germline V and J ends were trimmed by 4 bases and 6 bases, with 20 bases remaining between them. This CDR3 is CASSSSTIRPMDTQYF. The CDR3 DNA reads TGTGCCAGCAGCTCCTCGACGATAAGACCCATGGATACGCAGTATTTT.

V gene TRBV2 combines with J gene TRBJ2-5; maybe TRBD2 (6 bases). Per the germline V gene, CDR1 is SNHLY and CDR2 is FYNNEI. The length of the CDR3 is 18 residues. Trimming cost V 2 bases and J 5 bases, with 24 bases left between them. The CDR3 loop is CASSERPGTLTLGETQYF. The CDR3 DNA reads as TGTGCCAGCAGTGAACGACCAGGGACTCTAACGCTGGGGGAGACCCAGTACTTC.

The chain links TRBV10-3 to TRBJ2-5; D possibly matches TRBD1 or TRBD2 (6 bases each). The J call may be mistaken, given a closer DNA end match to TRBJ2-1. Germline V gene sequence: CDR1 ENHRY, CDR2 SYGVKD. The CDR3 is 14 amino acids. The CDR3 DNA is TGTGCCATCAGGGAGGGGGGACCATACAATGAGCAGTTCTTC. This translates into CAIREGGPYNEQFF.

This clonotype was detected a few times. The rearrangement joins TRBV29-1 to TRBJ1-4, with 7 bases aligning to TRBD1. CDR3 length: 13 residues. In germline, CDR1 is SQVTM, CDR2 ANQGSEA. The ends lost 7 bases at V and 8 bases at J; junction bases unmatched: 10. The CDR3 sequence: CSALGTELEKLFF. CDR3 sequence (DNA): TGCAGCGCACTCGGGACAGAACTAGAAAAACTGTTTTTT. Full variable domain (outside the CDR3, taken from reference TRBV29-1 and TRBJ1-4): SAVISQKPSRDICQRGTSLTIQCQVDSQVTMMFWYRQQPGQSLTLIATANQGSEATYESGFVIDKFPISRPNLTFSTLTVSNMSPEDSSIYLCSALGTELEKLFFGSGTQLSVL.

This clonotype was recorded a few times. The J gene is TRBJ2-1, the V gene TRBV5-1; 7 bases map to TRBD1. There are 16 residues in the CDR3. V trimming: 2 bases; J trimming: 5 bases; junction bases outside the gene matches: 10. Germline lookup yields CDR1 SGHRS and CDR2 YFSETQ. CDR3 coding DNA: TGCGCCAGCAGCTTAGGATGGGCAGACAGGGACAATGAGCAGTTCTTC. This gives the protein CASSLGWADRDNEQFF.

The chain recombines TRBV20-1 with TRBJ2-5; D perhaps matches TRBD2 (6 bases). Trimming removed 3 bases from V and 4 bases from J, with 18 bases in between. The CDR3 loop spans 15 amino acids. Per the germline V gene, CDR1 is DFQATT and CDR2 is SNEGSKA (reference sequence). CDR3 bases: TGCAGTGCTAGTTACCCGGGACTTAGGCGAGAGACCCAGTACTTC. It encodes CSASYPGLRRETQYF.

V usage is TRBV9 and J usage is TRBJ2-2, with D unresolved. The CDR3 extends over 14 amino acids. The V and J ends lost 5 bases and 4 bases respectively, with 12 bases between them. Germline V gene lookup returns CDR1 SGDLS and CDR2 YYNGEE. The CDR3 DNA sequence: TGTGCCAGCAGGTTGTGGCAGAGCACCGGGGAGCTGTTTTTT. Its translation: CASRLWQSTGELFF.

The chain links TRBV29-1 to TRBJ2-1, with TRBD2 as a possible D gene (6 bases). Trimming removed 5 bases at V and 4 bases at J, with 12 bases between. Germline-derived CDR1 and CDR2 are SQVTM and ANQGSEA. The CDR3 has 13 residues. For the CDR3, the DNA is TGCAGCGTTCCGGGGCGGGATTACAATGAGCAGTTCTTC. This translates into CSVPGRDYNEQFF.